This T cell receptor (beta chain) was observed in a study of blood T cell repertoires in COVID-19. Study information: The United States, Italy and Spain provided the acute and convalescent COVID-19 samples.

Generated by immunoSEQ multiplex PCR, the TCRdb table keeps only in-frame clones and is missing some. The table lists about 65,000 clones, over 80% of them singletons. CDR1 and CDR2 (germline): GTSNPN, SVGIG (reference sequence). CDR3 length: 13 residues. The V gene end was trimmed by 6 bases and the J gene end by 0 bases; junction bases not matched to a gene: 3. This chain uses TRBV30 with TRBJ2-3, with 7 bases that match TRBD1. Material: peripheral blood. This receptor was identified in a human donor in a cohort sampled during active COVID-19. CDR3 nucleotide sequence: TGTGCCTGCTGGGACAGTAGCACAGATACGCAGTATTTT. Protein: CACWDSSTDTQYF.